These T cell receptor beta chains were read from a single sample in a study of blood T cell repertoires in COVID-19. The data were produced by immunoSEQ multiplex PCR, yet TCRdb's version contains in-frame clones alone and is incomplete. The sample has 250,000 or so clones, around 88% seen once. Material for sequencing was peripheral blood. Receptor source: a man younger than 40 with active or convalescent COVID-19. Both conserved end residues are part of each CDR3. A D gene is named only where the DNA matches it firmly. A row's size may be missing; if present it is once, few, many or a size class.

j_call clone_size d_call v_call cdr3_nt cdr3_aa
TRBJ2-2 - - TRBV3-1/TRBV3-2 TGTGCCAGCAGCCAAGATCTCGGACAGAGTACCGGGGAGCTGTTTTTT CASSQDLGQSTGELFF
TRBJ2-5 - TRBD2 TRBV15 TGTGCCACCAGCAGAGAAACCGGGGTCGGGGGGGGACAAGAGACCCAGTACTTC CATSRETGVGGGQETQYF
TRBJ1-2 - - TRBV6-2/TRBV6-3 TGTGCCAGCAGCTTCCTACCTGTGACGGGTGGCTACACCTTC CASSFLPVTGGYTF
TRBJ2-7 once TRBD2 TRBV11-2 TGTGCCAGCAGCTTAGGTCAGGGACTAGACGAGCAGTACTTC CASSLGQGLDEQYF
TRBJ1-2 - - TRBV5-6 TGTGCCAGCAGCTTGGCGGAAAACATGGGGAGCTATGGCTACACCTTC CASSLAENMGSYGYTF
TRBJ1-1 few - TRBV30 TGTGCCTGGAGTGTTTTTGGAGGGGCTATGAACACTGAAGCTTTCTTT CAWSVFGGAMNTEAFF
TRBJ2-5 - - TRBV5-4 TGTGCCAGCAGCTACCCGGGGCAGCGGGCCATTGAGACCCAGTACTTC CASSYPGQRAIETQYF
TRBJ2-2 - - TRBV24-1 TGTGCCACCAGTGATTCGGCCGGGGCGGGGGCTCACGGGGAGCTGTTTTTT CATSDSAGAGAHGELFF
TRBJ1-2 - - TRBV10-3 TGTGCCATCAGTGAATGGAAGGGGTATGGCTACACCTTC CAISEWKGYGYTF
TRBJ2-5 - TRBD2 TRBV13 TGTGCCAGCAGCTTAGGAGAACCGGGACTAGCGGGGGGCCGCGAGACCCAGTACTTC CASSLGEPGLAGGRETQYF
TRBJ1-5 - - TRBV4-1 TGCGCCAGCAGCCAAGGGGTCGGGGGCAATCAGCCCCAGCATTTT CASSQGVGGNQPQHF
TRBJ2-7 - - TRBV7-2 TGTGCCAGCAGCCTCCATGACAGCTCCTACGAGCAGTACTTC CASSLHDSSYEQYF
TRBJ2-1 once TRBD2 TRBV3-1/TRBV3-2 TGTGCCAGCAGCCCAAAAAACACAGCGGGGGGGCATGAGCAGTTCTTC CASSPKNTAGGHEQFF
TRBJ1-3 - - TRBV2 TGTGCCAGCAGTGGGCCCGGAAACACCATATATTTT CASSGPGNTIYF
TRBJ1-1 few - TRBV6-5 TGTGCCAGCAGTTCCCACAGGGACACTGAAGCTTTCTTT CASSSHRDTEAFF
TRBJ2-1 once - TRBV19 TGTGCCAGTAGTATAGGGAGCGTTAATGAGCAGTTCTTC CASSIGSVNEQFF
TRBJ2-7 - TRBD2 TRBV4-1 TGCGCCAGCAGCCAAAGCTTGGCGGGGGGGATCTACGAGCAGTACTTC CASSQSLAGGIYEQYF
TRBJ2-3 many TRBD2 TRBV7-2 TGTGCCAGCAGCTGGACTAGCGGAGATACGCAGTATTTT CASSWTSGDTQYF
TRBJ1-4 - - TRBV7-9 TGTGCCAGCAGCCGCGTAACAGAACCCATTGAAAAACTGTTTTTT CASSRVTEPIEKLFF
TRBJ1-2 - - TRBV4-2 TGTGCCAGCAGCCAGCCAGGGAATAACTATGGCTACACCTTC CASSQPGNNYGYTF
TRBJ2-1 - - TRBV12-3/TRBV12-4 TGTGCCAGCAGTTTTGCCAGGGATTCTGGTCCGTTCTTC CASSFARDSGPFF
TRBJ1-4 - - TRBV7-9 TGTGCCAGCAGCTTTCGGGGGACTAATGAAAAACTGTTTTTT CASSFRGTNEKLFF
TRBJ2-3 - TRBD2 TRBV9 TGTGCCAGCAGCCAGAGCCGACTAGCGGGGGGAGATACGCAGTATTTT CASSQSRLAGGDTQYF
TRBJ1-1 - - TRBV7-2 TGTGCCAGCAGCTTAGTGGAGTCATACTACACTGAAGCTTTCTTT CASSLVESYYTEAFF
TRBJ1-5 - - TRBV5-8 TGTGCCAGCAGCCTACTAACTAACAGGGACAATCAGCCCCAGCATTTT CASSLLTNRDNQPQHF
TRBJ2-1 - - TRBV11-2 TGTGCCAGCAGCTTAAACAGCTACAATGAGCAGTTCTTC CASSLNSYNEQFF